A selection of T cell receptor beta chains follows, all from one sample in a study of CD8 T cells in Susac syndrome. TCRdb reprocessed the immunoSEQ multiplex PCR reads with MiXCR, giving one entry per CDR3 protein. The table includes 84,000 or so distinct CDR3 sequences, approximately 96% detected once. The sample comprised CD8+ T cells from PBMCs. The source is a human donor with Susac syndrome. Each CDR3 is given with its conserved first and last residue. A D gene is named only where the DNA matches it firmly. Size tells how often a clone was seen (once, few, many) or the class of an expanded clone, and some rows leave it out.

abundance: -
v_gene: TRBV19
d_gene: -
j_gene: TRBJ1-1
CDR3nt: TGTGCCAGTAGTATTTCAGCGAACACTGAAGCTTTCTTT
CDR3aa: CASSISANTEAFF

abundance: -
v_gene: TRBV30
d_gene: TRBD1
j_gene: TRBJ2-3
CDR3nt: TGTGCCTGGGGACAGGAAAACACAGATACGCAGTATTTT
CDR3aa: CAWGQENTDTQYF

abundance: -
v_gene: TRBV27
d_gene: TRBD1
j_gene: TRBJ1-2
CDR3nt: TGTGCCAGCAGTTCCCAGGGGGCGCGGGGCTACACCTTC
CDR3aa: CASSSQGARGYTF

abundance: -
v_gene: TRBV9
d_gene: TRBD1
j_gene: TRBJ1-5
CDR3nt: TGTGCCAGCAGCTACAGGGGAGAGGATCAGCCCCAGCATTTT
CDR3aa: CASSYRGEDQPQHF

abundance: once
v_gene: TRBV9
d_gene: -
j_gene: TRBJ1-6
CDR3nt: TGTGCCAGCAGCGTAGGCCACCCACCCCTCCACTTT
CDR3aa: CASSVGHPPLHF

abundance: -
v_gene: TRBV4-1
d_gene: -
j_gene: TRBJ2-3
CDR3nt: TGCGCCAGCAGCCCTACGAGGGCTAGCACAGATACGCAGTATTTT
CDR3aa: CASSPTRASTDTQYF

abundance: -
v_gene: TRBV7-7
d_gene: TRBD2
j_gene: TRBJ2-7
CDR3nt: TGTGCTAGCAGCCAGGGACTAGCGGGAGACTACGAGCAGTACTTC
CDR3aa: CASSQGLAGDYEQYF

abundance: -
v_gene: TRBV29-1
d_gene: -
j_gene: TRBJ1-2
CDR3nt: TGCAGCGGGTGGACGGGCTATGGCTACACCTTC
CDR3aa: CSGWTGYGYTF

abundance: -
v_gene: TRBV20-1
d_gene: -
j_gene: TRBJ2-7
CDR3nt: TGCAGTGCTAGAGGGCAGCGGAGGCCCACCTACGAGCAGTACTTC
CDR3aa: CSARGQRRPTYEQYF

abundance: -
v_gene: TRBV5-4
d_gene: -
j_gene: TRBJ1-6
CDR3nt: TGTGCCAGCAGCTGGGGAGATATGGGGAGTCGTAATTCACCCCTCCACTTT
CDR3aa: CASSWGDMGSRNSPLHF

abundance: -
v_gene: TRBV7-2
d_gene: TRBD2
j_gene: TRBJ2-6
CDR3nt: TGTGCCAGCAGCCCCCGGGGGGGCTACCCCACTGGGGCCAACGTCCTGACTTTC
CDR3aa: CASSPRGGYPTGANVLTF

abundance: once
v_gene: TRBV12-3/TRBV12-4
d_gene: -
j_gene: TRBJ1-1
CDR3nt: TGTGCCAGCAACATGAGGGTCGACACTGAAGCTTTCTTT
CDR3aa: CASNMRVDTEAFF

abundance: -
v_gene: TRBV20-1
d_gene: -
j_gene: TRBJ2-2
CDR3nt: TGCAGTGCTAGAGACCTCGGCACGGTCACCGGGGAGCTGTTTTTT
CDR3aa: CSARDLGTVTGELFF

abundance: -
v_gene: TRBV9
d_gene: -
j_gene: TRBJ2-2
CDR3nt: TGTGCCAGCAGCGTCTCGAACACCGGGGAGCTGTTTTTT
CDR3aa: CASSVSNTGELFF

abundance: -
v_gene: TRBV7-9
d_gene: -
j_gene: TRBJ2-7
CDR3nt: TGTGCCAGCAGCCCCCTAGACCGATACGAGCAGTACTTC
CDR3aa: CASSPLDRYEQYF

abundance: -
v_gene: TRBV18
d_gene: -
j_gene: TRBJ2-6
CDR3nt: TGTGCCAGCTCACCGGATGGGGTGACTGGGGCCAACGTCCTGACTTTC
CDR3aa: CASSPDGVTGANVLTF

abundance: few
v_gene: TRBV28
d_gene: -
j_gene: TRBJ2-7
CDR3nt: TGTGCCAGCAGTTTGGGGGGCGAGCAGTACTTC
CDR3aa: CASSLGGEQYF

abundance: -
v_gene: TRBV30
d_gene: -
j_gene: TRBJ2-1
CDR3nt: TGTGCCTGGAGTGTAGGGGAGGTGAGTGAGCAGTTCTTC
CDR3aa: CAWSVGEVSEQFF

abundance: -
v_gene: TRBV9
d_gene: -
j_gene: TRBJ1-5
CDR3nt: TGTGCCAGCAGCCACACAGATTTGACAGGACAGCCCCAGCATTTT
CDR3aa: CASSHTDLTGQPQHF

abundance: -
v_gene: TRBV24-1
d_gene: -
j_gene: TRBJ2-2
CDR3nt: TGTGCCACCAGACAGGGGAACACCGGGGAGCTGTTTTTT
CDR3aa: CATRQGNTGELFF

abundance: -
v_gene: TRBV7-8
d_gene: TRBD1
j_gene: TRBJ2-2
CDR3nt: TGTGCCAGCAGCCTGGACAGGGGAGGGGGTAGCACCGGGGAGCTGTTTTTT
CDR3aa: CASSLDRGGGSTGELFF

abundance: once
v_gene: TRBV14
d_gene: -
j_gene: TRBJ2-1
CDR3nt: TGTGCCAGCAGCCAATCGCCCATCGCACACAATGAGCAGTTCTTC
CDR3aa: CASSQSPIAHNEQFF

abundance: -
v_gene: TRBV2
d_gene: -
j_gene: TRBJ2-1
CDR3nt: TGTGCCAGCAGTGATGACTTGGAAAGCTCCTACAATGAGCAGTTCTTC
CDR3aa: CASSDDLESSYNEQFF

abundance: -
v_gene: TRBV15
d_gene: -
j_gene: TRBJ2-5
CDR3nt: TGTGCCACCAGCAGAGCAGAGGACCTCCAAGAGACCCAGTACTTC
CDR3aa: CATSRAEDLQETQYF

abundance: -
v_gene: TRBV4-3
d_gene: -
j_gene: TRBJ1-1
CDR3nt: TGCGCCAGCAGCCCCCTAGGGGTAGCCGAAGCTTTCTTT
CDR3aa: CASSPLGVAEAFF

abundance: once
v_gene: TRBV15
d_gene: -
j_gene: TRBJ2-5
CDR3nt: TGTGCCACCAGCTCTGGGCAGGGCGAAGAGACCCAGTACTTC
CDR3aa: CATSSGQGEETQYF

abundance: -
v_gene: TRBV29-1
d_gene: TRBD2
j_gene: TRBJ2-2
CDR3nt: TGCAGCGTCACCGGACTAGCGGGGGGAACCGGGGAGCTGTTTTTT
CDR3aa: CSVTGLAGGTGELFF

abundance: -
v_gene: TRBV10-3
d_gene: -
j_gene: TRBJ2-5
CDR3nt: TGTGCCATCAGTGAGGGCACAGGGTTCGGCGAGACCCAGTACTTC
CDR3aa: CAISEGTGFGETQYF

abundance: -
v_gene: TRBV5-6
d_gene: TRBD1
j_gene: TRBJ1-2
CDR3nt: TGTGCCAGCAGCTTGGAGGGGACAGGGCCCTATGGCTACACCTTC
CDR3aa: CASSLEGTGPYGYTF

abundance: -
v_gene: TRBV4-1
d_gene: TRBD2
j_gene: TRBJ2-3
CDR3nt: TGCGCCAGCAGCCAAGTAGCGGGAAGCACAGATACGCAGTATTTT
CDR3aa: CASSQVAGSTDTQYF

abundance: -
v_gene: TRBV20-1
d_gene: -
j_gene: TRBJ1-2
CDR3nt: TGCAGTGCCCCACAGGACTATGGCTACACCTTC
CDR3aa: CSAPQDYGYTF

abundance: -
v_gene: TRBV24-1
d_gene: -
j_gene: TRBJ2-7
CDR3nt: TGTGCCACCAGTGACCCTGGGTCCGACGAGCAGTACTTC
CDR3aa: CATSDPGSDEQYF

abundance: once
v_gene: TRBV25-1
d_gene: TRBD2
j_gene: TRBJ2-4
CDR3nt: TGTGCCAGCAGTGAGTCGGGACTAGCGGGAGCCAAAAACATTCAGTACTTC
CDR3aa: CASSESGLAGAKNIQYF

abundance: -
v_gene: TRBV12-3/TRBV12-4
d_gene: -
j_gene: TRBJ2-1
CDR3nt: TGTGCCAGCGGGACTTCCGGGTGGAATGAGCAGTTCTTC
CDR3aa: CASGTSGWNEQFF

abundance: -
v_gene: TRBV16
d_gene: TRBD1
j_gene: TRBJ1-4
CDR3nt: TGTGCCAGCAGCCCTCGGGACAGGTTTGAAAAACTGTTTTTT
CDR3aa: CASSPRDRFEKLFF

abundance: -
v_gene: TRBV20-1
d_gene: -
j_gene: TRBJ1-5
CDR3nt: TGCAGTGCTAGGACTGCGGATAGCAATCAGCCCCAGCATTTT
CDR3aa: CSARTADSNQPQHF

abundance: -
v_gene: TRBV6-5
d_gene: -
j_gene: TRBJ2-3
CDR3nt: TGTGCCAGCAGTTACTCCGCCACAGATACGCAGTATTTT
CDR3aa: CASSYSATDTQYF

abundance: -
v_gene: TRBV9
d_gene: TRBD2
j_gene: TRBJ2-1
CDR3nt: TGTGCCAGCAGCGTAGAAGGACTAGCGGGAGTTTTAGGTGAGCAGTTCTTC
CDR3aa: CASSVEGLAGVLGEQFF

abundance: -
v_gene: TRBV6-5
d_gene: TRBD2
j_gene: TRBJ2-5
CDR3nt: TGTGCCAGCAGTTACACTAGCGGGGGGACGAAAGAGACCCAGTACTTC
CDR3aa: CASSYTSGGTKETQYF

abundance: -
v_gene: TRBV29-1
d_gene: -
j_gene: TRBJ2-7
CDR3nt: TGCAGCGTTGAACAGTTTCCCTACGAGCAGTACTTC
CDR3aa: CSVEQFPYEQYF

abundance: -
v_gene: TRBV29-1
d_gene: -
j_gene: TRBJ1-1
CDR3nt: TGCAGCGTAATTATCACTGAAGCTTTCTTT
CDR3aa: CSVIITEAFF

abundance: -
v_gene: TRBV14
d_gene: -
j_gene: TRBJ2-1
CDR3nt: TGTGCCAGCAGCTATCCAATCGGGGAGCAGTTCTTC
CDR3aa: CASSYPIGEQFF

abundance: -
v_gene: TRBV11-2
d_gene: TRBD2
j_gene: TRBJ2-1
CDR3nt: TGTGCCAGCAGGGAAAGCGGGGGTGAGCAGTTCTTC
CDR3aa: CASRESGGEQFF

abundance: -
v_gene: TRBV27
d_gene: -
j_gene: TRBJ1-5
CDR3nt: TGTGCCAGCAGTTTGTTGGGCTCCGATCAGCCCCAGCATTTT
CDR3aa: CASSLLGSDQPQHF

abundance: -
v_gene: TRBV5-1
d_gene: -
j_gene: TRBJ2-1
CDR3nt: TGCGCCAGCAGCTGGAAGGGCGAGCAGTTCTTC
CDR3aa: CASSWKGEQFF

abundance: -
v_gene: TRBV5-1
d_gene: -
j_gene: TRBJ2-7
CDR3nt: TGCGCCAGCAGCAGGGACGGCGCCTACGAGCAGTACTTC
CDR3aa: CASSRDGAYEQYF